This is a list of T cell receptor beta chains from one sample in a study of cytomegalovirus exposure and HLA in healthy donors. Using immunoSEQ multiplex PCR, the repertoire was profiled, and TCRdb retains in-frame clones only, with some absent. The sample records 150,000 to 200,000 clones, 65% to 80% being singletons. Sample: PBMCs. The receptor source for this set is a middle-aged woman in good health and CMV-seronegative. CDR3s include the opening cysteine and the closing phenylalanine or tryptophan. The D gene is left open where the match is weak. Clone size is shown for a subset of rows, as once, few, many or a class of expanded clone.

TRBJ1-1,few,TRBV14,.,TGTGCCAGCAGCCAAGGGGCAGGTAGGGAAGCTTTCTTT,CASSQGAGREAFF
TRBJ2-2,once,TRBV6-6,.,TGTACCAGCAGTCCCCCAGGGTCCGGGGAGCTGTTTTTT,CTSSPPGSGELFF
TRBJ2-5,once,TRBV11-3,.,TGTGCCAGCAGCTTTAAGAGGGAAGAGACCCAGTACTTC,CASSFKREETQYF
TRBJ1-1,.,TRBV25-1,.,TGTGCCACCACAGGGCACGGTGAAGCTTTCTTT,CATTGHGEAFF
TRBJ2-1,.,TRBV5-1,TRBD2,TGCGCCAGCAGCTTGAGTCCTAGCGGGAGGGCATACAATGAGCAGTTCTTC,CASSLSPSGRAYNEQFF
TRBJ1-5,few,TRBV19,.,TGTGCCAGTAGCCGACAGGATCGGGCCGGCAATCAGCCCCAGCATTTT,CASSRQDRAGNQPQHF
TRBJ2-1,.,TRBV12-5,TRBD1,TGTGCTAGTGGTTTCCTCCGGGACAGGGGTGATGAGCAGTTCTTC,CASGFLRDRGDEQFF
TRBJ2-2,few,TRBV9,.,TGTGCCAGCAGCGTAGGGGTGTCAGGGGCCGACGGGGAGCTGTTTTTT,CASSVGVSGADGELFF
TRBJ2-7,few,TRBV6-6,TRBD1,TGTGCCAGCAGTTACACGGACAGGGGGACCTACGAGCAGTACTTC,CASSYTDRGTYEQYF
TRBJ1-2,once,TRBV5-1,.,TGCGCCAGCAGCTTGGGGCCGACGGGGGGGGATGGCTACACCTTC,CASSLGPTGGDGYTF
TRBJ2-1,.,TRBV5-1,TRBD1,TGCGCCAGCAGCTTGGCCATGGGGACAGCAAACAATGAGCAGTTCTTC,CASSLAMGTANNEQFF
TRBJ1-4,.,TRBV19,.,TGTGCCAGTAGTATAGCTAGGGAGTCTAATGAAAAACTGTTTTTT,CASSIARESNEKLFF
TRBJ1-3,.,TRBV19,.,TGTGCCAGTAGTTCAGCCACAGGGAGAGGAAACACCATATATTTT,CASSSATGRGNTIYF
TRBJ1-3,.,TRBV29-1,.,TGCAGCGTTGATGATAAGGGAGGTGGAAACACCATATATTTT,CSVDDKGGGNTIYF
TRBJ2-4,.,TRBV19,.,TGTGCCAGTAGTTCCAGGGGGGAGTTGGCCAAAAACATTCAGTACTTC,CASSSRGELAKNIQYF
TRBJ2-6,once,TRBV18,.,TGTGCCAGCTCACCGAACAGGGTAGCTTATCCAGCGGGGGCCAACGTCCTGACTTTC,CASSPNRVAYPAGANVLTF
TRBJ2-5,.,TRBV7-9,.,TGTGCCAGCAGCCATAACCAGGGAGGCGAGACCCAGTACTTC,CASSHNQGGETQYF
TRBJ2-7,.,TRBV4-3,TRBD1,TGCGCCAGCAGCCAGGAACCGGGACAGGGTTTCTACGAGCAGTACTTC,CASSQEPGQGFYEQYF
TRBJ1-3,.,TRBV19,.,TGTGCCAGTAGTATCGGGGGGGCCGGTGGAAACACCATATATTTT,CASSIGGAGGNTIYF
TRBJ2-1,.,TRBV5-1,TRBD2,TGCGCCAGCAGCAAGGGACTAGCGGGGGGGTTATACAATGAGCAGTTCTTC,CASSKGLAGGLYNEQFF
TRBJ2-5,.,TRBV5-5,TRBD1,TGTGCCAGCAGCATTCGACAGGGGCCATTCCAAGAGACCCAGTACTTC,CASSIRQGPFQETQYF
TRBJ1-5,.,TRBV7-9,.,TGTTCCAGCAGCTTAGGCGGGGCGGGGTTCAGCAATCAGCCCCAGCATTTT,CSSSLGGAGFSNQPQHF
TRBJ1-5,.,TRBV30,TRBD1,TGTGCCTGGAGCTTCACAGGGGATTATAGCAATCAGCCCCAGCATTTT,CAWSFTGDYSNQPQHF
TRBJ2-5,.,TRBV7-9,.,TGTTCCAGCAGCTTATGGAGCCAGCAAGAGACCCAGTACTTC,CSSSLWSQQETQYF
TRBJ1-1,many,TRBV15,.,TGTGCCACCAGCAGAGATCAACAGCCAGCTTTCTTT,CATSRDQQPAFF
TRBJ1-1,few,TRBV7-9,.,TGTGCCAGCAGCTTAGCGGCAGGGAAATTGGCTTTCTTT,CASSLAAGKLAFF
TRBJ2-3,.,TRBV7-9,TRBD2,TGTGCCAGCAGCTCGGGACTAGCGGGTACAGATACGCAGTATTTT,CASSSGLAGTDTQYF
TRBJ1-2,.,TRBV4-3,.,TGCGCCAGCAGCCAAGACAGTCAGGTAGTCTATGGCTACACCTTC,CASSQDSQVVYGYTF
TRBJ2-1,few,TRBV11-3,TRBD1,TGTGCCAGCAGCTTAGGAATAGGTTCGGGACAGGTATACAATGAGCAGTTCTTC,CASSLGIGSGQVYNEQFF
TRBJ1-5,few,TRBV2,.,TGTGCCAGCAGTGATTATCCAGCCCGGGGCAATCAGCCCCAGCATTTT,CASSDYPARGNQPQHF
TRBJ2-1,.,TRBV11-1,.,TGTGCCAGCAGCTTAAACGGCCCCAGGGGCAATGAGCAGTTCTTC,CASSLNGPRGNEQFF
TRBJ2-1,.,TRBV7-2,.,TGTGCCAGCAGCCCGACTCCTGCCCCGTACAATGAGCAGTTCTTC,CASSPTPAPYNEQFF
TRBJ1-4,.,TRBV6-6,TRBD1,TGTGCCAGCAGTCACCGACAGGGAGAAGAAAAACTGTTTTTT,CASSHRQGEEKLFF
TRBJ1-1,.,TRBV19,TRBD1,TGTGCCAGTAGCCTGACAGGGGTGAACACTGAAGCTTTCTTT,CASSLTGVNTEAFF
TRBJ2-3,.,TRBV5-1,TRBD2,TGCGCCAGCGGGTCCGCGCCAGCGGGAGTAATAGATACGCAGTATTTT,CASGSAPAGVIDTQYF
TRBJ2-7,.,TRBV2,TRBD1,TGTGCCAGCAGCGTACAGGGGACCCAGCAGTACTTC,CASSVQGTQQYF
TRBJ2-1,few,TRBV30,TRBD2,TGTGCTTCCCCCCGGATAGGCGGGAGTATGAATGAGCAGTTCTTC,CASPRIGGSMNEQFF
TRBJ2-3,few,TRBV29-1,.,TGCAGCGTTTTCCCCCGGGAGAGGTCAGATACGCAGTATTTT,CSVFPRERSDTQYF
TRBJ1-6,.,TRBV30,.,TGTGCCCGAGCGGAAGCCTATAATTCACCCCTCCACTTT,CARAEAYNSPLHF
TRBJ1-1,.,TRBV12-5,TRBD1,TGTGCTAGTGGTTTGGGACAGGGGCCCATGAACACTGAAGCTTTCTTT,CASGLGQGPMNTEAFF
TRBJ1-2,.,TRBV11-3,.,TGTGCCAGCAGCTCCCCAGGCCCCTATGGCTACACCTTC,CASSSPGPYGYTF
TRBJ1-1,.,TRBV29-1,TRBD1,TGCAGCGTTGATTCGGGACAGGGGAACACTGAAGCTTTCTTT,CSVDSGQGNTEAFF
TRBJ2-5,.,TRBV9,.,TGTGCCAGCAGCGGAGGGGAGACCCAGTACTTC,CASSGGETQYF
TRBJ2-4,.,TRBV2,TRBD2,TGTGCCAGCAGTGAAGTAGGGCGGGAGAGTAACATTCAGTACTTC,CASSEVGRESNIQYF
TRBJ2-7,.,TRBV5-4,TRBD2,TGTGCCAGCAGCCATACGGGACTAGGATACGAGCAGTACTTC,CASSHTGLGYEQYF
TRBJ1-5,.,TRBV18,.,TGTGCCAGCTCACCCTTGGCGGCTCAGCCCCAGCATTTT,CASSPLAAQPQHF